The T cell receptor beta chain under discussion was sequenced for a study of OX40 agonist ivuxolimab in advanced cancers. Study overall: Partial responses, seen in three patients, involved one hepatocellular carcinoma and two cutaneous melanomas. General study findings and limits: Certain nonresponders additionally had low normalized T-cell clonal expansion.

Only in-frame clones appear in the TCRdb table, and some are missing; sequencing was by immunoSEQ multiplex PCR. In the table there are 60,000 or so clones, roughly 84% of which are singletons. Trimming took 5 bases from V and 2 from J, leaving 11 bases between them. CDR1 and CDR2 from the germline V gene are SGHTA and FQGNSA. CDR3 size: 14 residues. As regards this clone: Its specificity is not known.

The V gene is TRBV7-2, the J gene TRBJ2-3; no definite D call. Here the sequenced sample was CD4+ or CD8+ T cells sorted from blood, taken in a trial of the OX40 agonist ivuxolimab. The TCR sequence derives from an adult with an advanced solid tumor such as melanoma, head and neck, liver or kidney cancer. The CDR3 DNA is TGTGCCAGCAGCCGACGGGTTTCCACAGATACGCAGTATTTT. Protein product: CASSRRVSTDTQYF.